The next 23 T cell receptor beta chains were all read from a single sample in a study of blood T cell repertoires in COVID-19 (dated by TCRdb to 2018 to 2021). Library preparation was by the immunoSEQ multiplex PCR assay. TCRdb took this table from immuneACCESS and kept in-frame rearrangements with V and J called. Such tables lack part of the clones; where checked against another copy, unresolved V genes explain under half of the gap, and the rest is unexplained. This sample comprises some 290,000 clones, around nine tenths of them detected only once. The top ten constitute 3% to 5% of the sample. The sample consisted of PBMCs or T cells enriched from blood (not recorded which). These receptors were obtained from a woman in her thirties who had been exposed to COVID-19.

This chain connects TRBV5-6 to TRBJ1-1, with 7 bases matching TRBD1. J lost 11 bases, V lost 2 bases, and 12 bases had no gene match. Germline CDR1 is SGHDT and CDR2 is YYEEEE. This CDR3 spans 14 amino acids. CDR3 nucleotides: TGTGCCAGCAGCTTTTTGACAGGGCATCTTCGGGCTTTCTTT. It specifies CASSFLTGHLRAFF.

The V call is TRBV2, the J call TRBJ1-4, with 8 bases lining up with TRBD1. CDR3 length: 16 amino acids. CDR1 is SNHLY, CDR2 FYNNEI, per germline. Trimming took 2 bases from V and 10 from J; bases not matched to a gene: 12. CDR3 sequence: CASSERYAQGAAKLFF. The CDR3 DNA reads as TGTGCCAGCAGTGAACGTTACGCCCAGGGGGCTGCAAAACTGTTTTTT.

The chain uses TRBV4-1 and TRBJ2-7, with D possibly being TRBD2 (6 bases). V was cut by 1 base and J by 2 bases, with 12 bases left in between. Germline V gene sequence: CDR1 MGHRA, CDR2 YSYEKL. This CDR3 has 15 amino acids. Written as DNA, the CDR3 is TGCGCCAGCAGCCAAGTAGTCGCGGGGACCTACGAGCAGTACTTC. Amino acids: CASSQVVAGTYEQYF.

This clone has only a few counts. The chain combines TRBV7-9 with TRBJ2-1; D remains ambiguous. The CDR3 loop spans 12 amino acids. Looked up from germline, CDR1 is SEHNR and CDR2 is FQNEAQ (reference sequence). V lost 5 bases and J lost 11, with 13 bases in between. CDR3 coding DNA: TGTGCCAGCAGCCCGCGAGTCCCAAAGCAGTTCTTC. This sequence encodes CASSPRVPKQFF. Based on the CDR3 plus reference TRBV7-9 and TRBJ2-1, the full variable domain is DTGVSQNPRHKITKRGQNVTFRCDPISEHNRLYWYRQTLGQGPEFLTYFQNEAQLEKSRLLSDRFSAERPKGSFSTLEIQRTEQGDSAMYLCASSPRVPKQFFGPGTRLTVL.

This sequence joins TRBV7-2 and TRBJ2-5, with 11 bases identical to TRBD2. The CDR3 spans 14 residues. In germline, CDR1 is SGHTA, CDR2 FQGNSA. V lost 6 bases, J lost 5 bases, and 5 bases stayed unmatched. The CDR3 region is CASSPTSGDETQYF. The CDR3 nucleotides read TGTGCCAGCAGTCCGACTAGCGGGGACGAGACCCAGTACTTC.

The chain joins TRBV19 to TRBJ1-4; maybe TRBD1 (6 bases). This CDR3 has 15 residues. Germline V lookup: CDR1 LNHDA, CDR2 SQIVND (reference sequence). V was clipped by 7 bases and J by 4 bases, with 16 bases between them. The CDR3 DNA is TGTGCCAGTACCGACAGGCCCGACGGTAATGAAAAACTGTTTTTT. Translated: CASTDRPDGNEKLFF.

The CDR3 here is CASNHFGQGLTYEQYF. CDR3 nucleotide sequence: TGTGCCAGCAACCACTTCGGACAGGGGCTTACCTACGAGCAGTACTTC. The V and J genes are TRBV7-9 and TRBJ2-7, with 9 nucleotides matching TRBD1. V lost 7 bases to trimming and J lost 2 bases; unmatched junction nucleotides: 12. The germline V gene has CDR1 SEHNR and CDR2 FQNEAQ (reference sequence). The length of the CDR3 is 16 residues.

The gene calls are TRBV5-4 and TRBJ1-1, with TRBD1 matching over 9 bases. The J segment lost 12 bases and the V segment lost 4 bases, leaving 13 bases of the junction unmatched. The CDR3 runs to 14 residues. Germline V lookup: CDR1 SGHNT, CDR2 YYREEE (reference sequence). CDR3 bases: TGTGCCAGCAGCGGTGGGACAGGGTGGGGATTGACTTTCTTT. It translates to CASSGGTGWGLTFF.

The chain links TRBV6-5 to TRBJ1-2, with 7 bases aligning to TRBD1. Germline V gene data show CDR1 as MNHEY and CDR2 as SVGAGI. This CDR3 has 14 residues. V lost 2 bases and J lost 4; bases outside the gene matches: 4. CDR3 loop: CASSYAGGPYGYTF. The CDR3 DNA sequence: TGTGCCAGCAGTTACGCAGGGGGTCCCTATGGCTACACCTTC.

This chain connects TRBV5-5 to TRBJ2-7; 9 bases map to TRBD1. V gave up 0 bases and J gave up 2 bases; unmatched junction bases: 6. CDR1 is SGHKS and CDR2 is YYEKEE in the germline V gene (reference sequence). The CDR3 totals 16 residues. The CDR3 reads CASSLVLGQGPYEQYF. In DNA form, the CDR3 reads TGTGCCAGCAGCTTGGTCTTGGGACAGGGTCCCTACGAGCAGTACTTC.

This clone was picked up one time. CDR3 loop: CASSTWGGHYGYTF. The DNA for the CDR3 is TGTGCCAGCAGCACCTGGGGAGGGCACTATGGCTACACCTTC. The chain carries TRBV21-1 and TRBJ1-2. TRBV21-1 is an annotated pseudogene. The CDR3 sequence is 14 residues long.

The chain has TRBV4-1 and TRBJ1-6; D is possibly TRBD1 (6 bases). The CDR3 totals 18 residues. The germline V gene encodes CDR1 MGHRA and CDR2 YSYEKL. The V and J ends lost 0 bases and 6 bases respectively, with 18 bases between them. The CDR3 DNA sequence: TGCGCCAGCAGCCAAGACCCCCGGGGGGCAGGTTTTAATTCACCCCTCCACTTT. It yields the protein CASSQDPRGAGFNSPLHF.

The chain combines TRBV6-5 with TRBJ1-5; tentatively, D is TRBD1 (5 bases). V was pared by 2 bases and J by 7 bases, with 15 bases between. CDR1 MNHEY and CDR2 SVGAGI come from the germline V gene. CDR3 length equals 15 residues. CDR3 sequence: CASSYGRALGQPQHF. DNA for the CDR3: TGTGCCAGCAGTTACGGCAGGGCTCTGGGCCAGCCCCAGCATTTT.

The V call is TRBV7-2, the J call TRBJ2-3; D perhaps matches TRBD2 (7 bases). The V end lost 1 base, the J end lost 3 bases, and 11 bases lay between the germline ends. The CDR3 is 15 residues long. The germline CDR1 and CDR2 sequences are SGHTA and FQGNSA. CDR3 in amino acids: CASSLVGGPTDTQYF. The CDR3 region has the DNA TGTGCCAGCAGCTTAGTGGGGGGGCCAACAGATACGCAGTATTTT.

The J gene is TRBJ2-7, the V gene TRBV28; perhaps TRBD2 as D (5 bases). Germline V gene lookup returns CDR1 MDHEN and CDR2 SYDVKM. V lost 10 bases and J lost 4, with 17 bases in between. The CDR3 loop spans 13 amino acids. CDR3 region: CATGRPHGYEQYF. The CDR3 DNA sequence: TGTGCCACGGGAAGGCCACACGGTTACGAGCAGTACTTC.

The chain combines TRBV18 with TRBJ1-5; 8 positions agree with TRBD1. The CDR3 extends over 15 amino acids. V lost 4 bases, J lost 5 bases, and 7 bases stayed unmatched. Germline V gene data show CDR1 as KGHSH and CDR2 as LQKENI. In DNA, the CDR3 is TGTGCCAGCTCACGTGGGACAGGTGTTCATCAGCCCCAGCATTTT. It specifies CASSRGTGVHQPQHF.

The rearrangement joins TRBV14 to TRBJ1-2; 8 bases align to TRBD1. This CDR3 is built from 15 residues. Per the germline V gene, CDR1 is SGHDN and CDR2 is FVKESK. V was clipped by 4 bases and J by 7 bases; unmatched bases: 11. For the CDR3, the DNA is TGTGCCAGCAGCCTCCTCGGGACAGGTGTATTTGGCTACACCTTC. Protein sequence: CASSLLGTGVFGYTF.

The rearrangement joins TRBV4-3 to TRBJ1-4; 11 nucleotides align to TRBD1. Germline assignment: CDR1 LGHNA and CDR2 YSLEER. The CDR3 runs 17 residues. The J segment lost 9 bases and the V segment lost 0 bases, leaving 9 bases of the junction unmatched. The chain's CDR3 is CASSQDIGTGGFQKLFF. Here the CDR3 DNA reads TGCGCCAGCAGCCAAGATATAGGGACAGGGGGTTTTCAAAAACTGTTTTTT.

The table lists this clone with a few counts. The chain is built from TRBV24-1 and TRBJ2-2; TRBD1 is a possible D gene (7 bases). The CDR3 is 15 amino acids. Germline CDR1 KGHDR, CDR2 SFDVKD. The V gene lost 4 bases and the J gene lost 6 bases, with 14 bases spanning the gap. The CDR3 DNA sequence: TGTGCCACCAGTGACCTTGACAGGGAGGCCGGGGAGCTGTTTTTT. It is translated as CATSDLDREAGELFF.

The V gene is TRBV6-5, the J gene TRBJ2-5; TRBD1 aligns across 8 bases. This CDR3 contains 13 residues. Germline V lookup: CDR1 MNHEY, CDR2 SVGAGI. V shed 4 bases and J 4 bases; nucleotides not matched to a gene: 2. The CDR3 DNA is TGTGCCAGCAGTTGGGACAGGAGAGAGACCCAGTACTTC. Encoded protein: CASSWDRRETQYF.

The chain couples TRBV24-1 to TRBJ1-2; 7 bases line up with TRBD1. The CDR3 has 16 residues. V gave up 4 bases and J gave up 0 bases; unmatched junction bases: 7. CDR1 KGHDR and CDR2 SFDVKD come from the germline V gene. CDR3 DNA: TGTGCCACCAGTGACCACCGGACAGGTTCTAACTATGGCTACACCTTC. It translates to CATSDHRTGSNYGYTF.

The rearrangement joins TRBV11-2 to TRBJ2-7; 8 bases fit TRBD1. The V gene end was trimmed by 4 bases and the J gene end by 2 bases; junction bases not matched to a gene: 1. The length of the CDR3 is 13 residues. Looked up from germline, CDR1 is SGHAT and CDR2 is FQNNGV. The CDR3 bases are TGTGCCAGCAGCTGGACAGGGCCCTACGAGCAGTACTTC. This gives the protein CASSWTGPYEQYF.

V usage is TRBV6-5 and J usage is TRBJ1-1; D gene ambiguous. The CDR3 has 14 residues. V was cut by 6 bases and J by 2 bases, with 13 bases left in between. The germline V gene has CDR1 MNHEY and CDR2 SVGAGI. The CDR3 region has the DNA TGTGCCAGCAGGTCACGGCAGGTAAACACTGAAGCTTTCTTT. Protein product: CASRSRQVNTEAFF.